The 18 T cell receptor beta chains listed next were all sequenced from one sample in a study of blood T cell repertoires in COVID-19. TCRdb keeps only in-frame clones here, not all; method: immunoSEQ multiplex PCR. The sample carries 99,000 or so clones, 81% recorded once. What was sequenced was peripheral blood. The receptors originated from a man older than 75 with acute or convalescent COVID-19.

V and J are TRBV30 and TRBJ1-2; weak D call: TRBD1 (6 bases). Germline V gives CDR1 GTSNPN, CDR2 SVGIG (reference sequence). The CDR3 consists of 14 residues. V was shortened by 2 bases and J by 2 bases, with 12 bases between the two germline ends. Here the CDR3 reads CAWSRGRGNYGYTF. DNA for the CDR3: TGTGCCTGGAGTCGGGGCAGGGGAAACTATGGCTACACCTTC.

The rearrangement uses TRBV6-5 and TRBJ2-2; TRBD2 matches 7 bases. This CDR3 region has 15 residues. The V gene end was trimmed by 3 bases and the J gene end by 4 bases; junction bases not matched to a gene: 5. Germline V gene lookup returns CDR1 MNHEY and CDR2 SVGAGI. This CDR3 reads CASSYSGGSTGELFF. CDR3 in DNA: TGTGCCAGCAGTTATTCTGGCGGGAGCACCGGGGAGCTGTTTTTT.

The rearrangement joins TRBV5-1 to TRBJ1-4, with 7 bases aligning to TRBD1. This CDR3 is 14 amino acids long. Per the germline V gene, CDR1 is SGHRS and CDR2 is YFSETQ. The junction had 2 bases not matched to a gene; V was cut back by 4 bases and J by 2 bases. For the CDR3, the DNA is TGCGCCAGCAGCCGGGACAGTACTAATGAAAAACTGTTTTTT. Translation: CASSRDSTNEKLFF.

The gene calls are TRBV18 and TRBJ1-3; TRBD1 aligns across 8 bases. CDR3 length equals 19 residues. The trim removed 3 bases at V and 0 bases at J, leaving 13 bases unmatched. Germline V lookup: CDR1 KGHSH, CDR2 LQKENI. The CDR3 region has the DNA TGTGCCAGCTCACCTTTCTCCGGGACAGGCGGCGGCTCTGGAAACACCATATATTTT. Its translation: CASSPFSGTGGGSGNTIYF. The variable domain in full, with the rest retrieved from reference TRBV18 and TRBJ1-3, is NAGVMQNPRHLVRRRGQEARLRCSPMKGHSHVYWYRQLPEEGLKFMVYLQKENIIDESGMPKERFSAEFPKEGPSILRIQQVVRGDSAAYFCASSPFSGTGGGSGNTIYFGEGSWLTVV.

The chain has TRBV18 and TRBJ2-4, with D tentatively TRBD2 (5 bases). This CDR3 has 14 residues. CDR1 and CDR2 (germline): KGHSH, LQKENI. V was clipped by 3 bases and J by 9 bases, with 15 bases between them. The CDR3 DNA reads as TGTGCCAGCTCACCCCGATCAGCGGCCTCCATTCAGTACTTC. It encodes CASSPRSAASIQYF.

The chain is built from TRBV12-5 and TRBJ1-4; 11 positions agree with TRBD1. The V and J ends lost 6 bases and 10 bases, in that order; junction bases with no gene match: 7. The CDR3 runs to 14 residues. From germline, CDR1 is LGHNT and CDR2 FRNRAP. The CDR3 DNA reads TGTGCTAGTGGAACGGGACAGGGGGATCTAAAACTGTTTTTT. This gives the protein CASGTGQGDLKLFF.

The V gene is TRBV14, the J gene TRBJ2-3; 11 bases line up with TRBD2. The V gene's germline CDR1 is SGHDN and CDR2 FVKESK. CDR3 length: 14 amino acids. J gave up 6 bases and V 1 base, and 0 bases lay outside the gene matches. CDR3 loop: CASSQGTSGDTQYF. The CDR3 DNA follows: TGTGCCAGCAGCCAAGGGACTAGCGGGGATACGCAGTATTTT.

The chain joins TRBV6-5 to TRBJ1-5; D ambiguous. Trimming cost V 6 bases and J 7 bases, with 13 bases left between them. Per the germline V gene, CDR1 is MNHEY and CDR2 is SVGAGI. This CDR3 is 13 amino acids long. This CDR3 reads CASRFGVGQPQHF. CDR3 in DNA: TGTGCCAGCAGATTCGGGGTGGGGCAGCCCCAGCATTTT.

This sequence joins TRBV19 and TRBJ1-1; possibly TRBD1 for D (5 bases). Trimming cost V 4 bases and J 3 bases, with 12 bases left between them. CDR3 length: 14 amino acids. Germline V lookup: CDR1 LNHDA, CDR2 SQIVND (reference sequence). This CDR3 is CASSRDQGHTEAFF. CDR3 sequence (DNA): TGTGCCAGTAGTAGGGATCAGGGCCACACTGAAGCTTTCTTT.

The J gene is TRBJ1-6, the V gene TRBV27; D is perhaps TRBD1 (5 bases). The CDR3 runs 19 residues. Trimming removed 1 base at V and 2 bases at J, with 18 bases between. Germline V gene data show CDR1 as MNHEY and CDR2 as SMNVEV (reference sequence). CDR3 in amino acids: CASSLFAGQSKPYNSPLHF. As DNA, the CDR3 is TGTGCCAGCAGTTTATTTGCGGGGCAGAGCAAACCCTATAATTCACCCCTCCACTTT.

The chain has TRBV25-1 and TRBJ2-7; D is perhaps TRBD1 (6 bases). With 4 bases removed from V and 3 bases from J, the gap between germline ends came to 13 bases. This CDR3 is built from 14 residues. CDR1 and CDR2 from the germline V gene are MGHDK and SYGVNS. CDR3 nucleotides: TGTGCCAGCAGTGCAGCCGGGACACTCTACGAGCAGTACTTC. Translating it yields CASSAAGTLYEQYF.

The CDR3 DNA follows: TGTGCCAGCAGCCTTAATTCTGGGGCCAACGTCCTGACTTTC. This encodes CASSLNSGANVLTF. The V gene is TRBV14, the J gene TRBJ2-6; D is undetermined. CDR1 is SGHDN, CDR2 FVKESK, per germline. This CDR3 is 14 amino acids long. V was pared by 4 bases and J by 1 base, with 5 bases between.

J is TRBJ2-7 and V is TRBV6-2 or TRBV6-3; TRBD2 is a possible D gene (5 bases). The CDR3 has 15 residues. The V end was cut by 6 bases, the J end by 0 bases, with 15 bases between. Per germline, CDR1 MNHEY and CDR2 SVGEGT. The CDR3 DNA is TGTGCCAGCAGCACCCAGGACTTATTCTCCTACGAGCAGTACTTC. It translates to CASSTQDLFSYEQYF.

Only a few counts were recorded for this clone. The chain combines TRBV28 with TRBJ1-2, with 7 bases aligning to TRBD1. The CDR3 has 14 amino acids. CDR1 is MDHEN, CDR2 SYDVKM, per germline. Germline trimming cut 3 bases from V and 8 bases from J; bases unmatched to any gene: 9. The CDR3 coding sequence is TGTGCCAGCAGTTTCACAGGGGCCTCGCGGGGCTACACCTTC. Translated, it gives CASSFTGASRGYTF.

The chain uses TRBV11-3 and TRBJ2-1; possibly TRBD1 for D (6 bases). V was pared by 1 base and J by 6 bases, with 19 bases between. From germline, CDR1 is SGHNT and CDR2 YENEEA. The CDR3 consists of 17 residues. CDR3 nucleotides: TGTGCCAGCAGCTTAGGGTCTTTAAGGACAGTACCCAATGAGCAGTTCTTC. Translation: CASSLGSLRTVPNEQFF.

The V and J genes are TRBV5-1 and TRBJ2-7; 8 bases are a match to TRBD1. With V trimmed by 4 bases and J by 11 bases, 14 bases remained unmatched. The CDR3 runs 14 residues. CDR1 is SGHRS and CDR2 is YFSETQ in the germline V gene. In DNA form, the CDR3 reads TGCGCCAGCAGCCTGGGACAGGCCGCTACGCCGGAGTACTTC. It codes for CASSLGQAATPEYF.

Note on this clone: Its ends do not fully match the called genes, so a read error is possible. The chain joins TRBV11-2 to TRBJ1-3; a possible D gene is TRBD1 (5 bases). Germline V gives CDR1 SGHAT, CDR2 FQNNGV. The CDR3 length is 15 residues. CDR3 in amino acids: CASSLEDSSGNTIYF. The CDR3 DNA sequence: TGTGCCAGCAGCCTAGAAGACAGCTCTGGAAACACCATATATTTT.

The chain joins TRBV7-9 to TRBJ1-1; TRBD1 matches at 7 bases. V shed 5 bases and J 2 bases; nucleotides not matched to a gene: 8. CDR3 size: 15 residues. Germline V gives CDR1 SEHNR, CDR2 FQNEAQ (reference sequence). The chain's CDR3 is CASSRNRQGNTEAFF. CDR3 DNA sequence: TGTGCCAGCAGCCGGAACCGACAGGGAAACACTGAAGCTTTCTTT.